These 2 T cell receptor beta chains originate from one sample sequenced in a study of molecular identifiers for immune sequencing clone quantification. Each CDR3 protein is one row after TCRdb ran MiXCR on the PCR reads. The top ten hold about 0.7% of the sample, which has approximately 320,000 distinct CDR3 sequences, roughly a quarter seen once. Material: naive CD8+ T cells from blood, with Jurkat cell RNA spiked in. Subset described: FACS-sorted CD8+CD4-CCR7+CD45RA+ naive T cells. The source is a human donor in good health. Some libraries in this study had Jurkat cell RNA spiked in.

This clonotype was detected ten times or more. V gene TRBV30 combines with J gene TRBJ1-3; D unresolved. Germline CDR1 is GTSNPN and CDR2 is SVGIG (reference sequence). This CDR3 is 13 amino acids long. Trimming removed 7 bases from V and 0 bases from J, with 10 bases in between. Here the CDR3 reads CALDASSGNTIYF. Written as DNA, the CDR3 is TGTGCCTTGGACGCCAGCTCTGGAAACACCATATATTTT.

As to this clonotype: A much bigger clone sits one base away, suggesting this may be a read error. This sequence joins TRBV29-1 and TRBJ2-1, with D perhaps TRBD2 (5 bases). Germline V lookup: CDR1 SQVTM, CDR2 ANQGSEA. The CDR3 has 15 residues. CDR3 bases: TGCAGCGTTGAAAGGTCCCTAGCAATACGCAATGAGCGGTTCTTC. Encoded protein: CSVERSLAIRNERFF.